The 26 T cell receptor beta chains reported below all come from one sample, sequenced in a study of regulatory T cells in long-lasting Graves disease (dated by TCRdb to the early 2020s). According to the study, the label for this sample's time point signals: persistent/refractory GD, antithyroid drugs over 5 years with positive TRAb. For both TCR sequencing and RNA sequencing, RNA was extracted from PBMCs using TRIzol. The library relied on multiplex PCR. The sequencing machine was an Illumina HiSeq 4000. iRepertoire HTBI primers and Arm-PCR amplification of CDR3 regions were used to construct TCR beta libraries. TCRdb handled the public reads itself, with Q25 trimming in fastp and clone calling in MiXCR, and kept productive beta chains. Rows merge per CDR3 protein into single entries with the most common DNA and genes. This sample holds 600,000 to 800,000 distinct CDR3 sequences; 25% to 35% were observed only once. Of the sample, around 42% falls within the top ten clones.

Source: peripheral blood mononuclear cells (PBMCs), taken when the disease was refractory, from a patient treated with antithyroid drugs. Receptors were obtained from a female donor with Graves disease.

Ten or more counts support this clonotype. The chain joins TRBV6-1 to TRBJ1-1; no definite D call. Germline CDR1 reads MNHNS; CDR2 reads SASEGT. This CDR3 is 18 amino acids long. Trimming removed 6 bases from V and 0 bases from J, with 23 bases in between. The CDR3 DNA reads TGTGCCAGCAGGCGTAGACCCGAAAAGACGGCACTGAACACTGAAGCTTTCTTT. This translates into CASRRRPEKTALNTEAFF.

The rearrangement joins TRBV19 to TRBJ2-1; 9 bases align to TRBD2. Germline assignment: CDR1 LNHDA and CDR2 SQIVND (reference sequence). The CDR3 consists of 16 residues. The J segment lost 1 base and the V segment lost 2 bases, leaving 3 bases of the junction unmatched. The CDR3 is CASSIQAGGSYNEQFF. CDR3 DNA sequence: TGTGCCAGTAGTATACAAGCGGGAGGATCCTACAATGAGCAGTTCTTC.

This clonotype was seen only a few times. V usage is TRBV12-3 or TRBV12-4 and J usage is TRBJ1-3; D not certain. V was pared by 5 bases and J by 0 bases, with 8 bases between. The CDR3 has 14 amino acids. In DNA, the CDR3 is TGTGCCAGCAGTCATTCGCTCTCTGGAAACACCATATATTTT. It is translated as CASSHSLSGNTIYF.

This clonotype was seen ten or more times. The chain carries TRBV2 and TRBJ2-5, with D maybe TRBD1 (7 bases). CDR1 and CDR2 from the germline V gene are SNHLY and FYNNEI. Trimming stripped 8 bases from V and 2 bases from J, with 15 bases between. The CDR3 sequence is 14 residues long. CDR3 loop: CASRGSGGQETQYF. CDR3 DNA: TGTGCCAGCCGGGGATCAGGGGGGCAAGAGACCCAGTACTTC.

The rearrangement uses TRBV7-9 and TRBJ2-7; D may be TRBD2 (5 bases). This CDR3 is 18 amino acids long. The V and J ends lost 5 bases and 5 bases respectively, with 28 bases between them. Per the germline V gene, CDR1 is SEHNR and CDR2 is FQNEAQ (reference sequence). Here the CDR3 DNA reads TGTGCCAGCAGCCGCTTTACCGTAGGACTGGACGATTGGGACGAGCAGTACTTC. Residues: CASSRFTVGLDDWDEQYF.

The rearrangement uses TRBV18 and TRBJ1-6; 7 bases are shared with TRBD1. The CDR3 spans 15 residues. CDR1 and CDR2 (germline): KGHSH, LQKENI. Trimming removed 3 bases from V and 10 bases from J; junction bases left unmatched: 9. In DNA, the CDR3 is TGTGCCAGCTCACCTTCCCGGGACAGCGGGTCACCCCTCCACTTT. This sequence encodes CASSPSRDSGSPLHF.

This clonotype was observed many times. This sequence joins TRBV12-3 or TRBV12-4 and TRBJ1-2, with 7 bases that match TRBD1. The CDR3 runs 13 residues. The V gene end was trimmed by 6 bases and the J gene end by 7 bases; junction bases not matched to a gene: 8. CDR3 region: CASRPDRAGGYTF. Here the CDR3 DNA reads TGTGCCAGCAGACCCGACAGGGCAGGTGGCTACACCTTC.

The chain is built from TRBV11-2 and TRBJ1-2; possible D gene TRBD1, 5 bases. The CDR3 extends over 12 amino acids. Germline V gene data show CDR1 as SGHAT and CDR2 as FQNNGV. Trimming stripped 5 bases from V and 6 bases from J, with 10 bases between. CDR3 DNA: TGTGCCAGCAGCCGAGAAGGGGATGGCTACACCTTC. The encoded protein is CASSREGDGYTF.

This sequence joins TRBV25-1 and TRBJ1-2; TRBD1 matches 8 bases. From germline, CDR1 is MGHDK and CDR2 SYGVNS. The CDR3 has 14 residues. The junction had 6 bases not matched to a gene; V was cut back by 2 bases and J by 7 bases. The CDR3: CASSEEDREAGYTF. CDR3 sequence (DNA): TGTGCCAGCAGTGAAGAGGACAGGGAGGCTGGCTACACCTTC.

This clonotype came up a few times. This may stem from a read error, because a much larger clone lies one nucleotide away. This chain links TRBV2 with TRBJ1-6, with D possibly being TRBD1 (6 bases). This CDR3 is built from 14 residues. The V gene's germline CDR1 is SNHLY and CDR2 FYNNEI. Trimming removed 2 bases at V and 9 bases at J, with 11 bases between. The CDR3 sequence: CASSENGGRSPLHF. CDR3 nucleotides: TGTGCCAGCAGTGAAAACGGGGGCCGTTCACCCCTCCACTTT.

The V gene is TRBV29-1, the J gene TRBJ2-7, with 9 nucleotides matching TRBD2. Looked up from germline, CDR1 is SQVTM and CDR2 is ANQGSEA. CDR3 size: 13 residues. V gave up 6 bases and J gave up 7 bases; unmatched junction bases: 10. CDR3 protein: CSVRPSGTGEQYF. CDR3 bases: TGCAGCGTCCGGCCTAGCGGGACGGGGGAGCAGTACTTC.

This clonotype was seen a handful of times. The gene calls are TRBV20-1 and TRBJ2-5; a weak D match, TRBD2 (6 bases). CDR1 DFQATT and CDR2 SNEGSKA come from the germline V gene (reference sequence). Trimming cost V 7 bases and J 5 bases, with 11 bases left between them. The CDR3 is 11 residues long. CDR3: CSVGRGETQYF. The CDR3 DNA is TGCAGTGTCGGGAGAGGGGAGACCCAGTACTTC.

This clonotype turned up a few times. The V and J genes are TRBV6-1 and TRBJ2-2; 7 nucleotides align to TRBD2. This CDR3 contains 14 residues. Per germline, CDR1 MNHNS and CDR2 SASEGT. Unmatched junction bases numbered 7, after V lost 8 bases and J lost 4 bases. The CDR3 region has the DNA TGTGCCAGCTGCAGGGAGGGCTTCACCGGGGAGCTGTTTTTT. Residues: CASCREGFTGELFF.

The table lists this clonotype with a few counts. This chain links TRBV12-3 or TRBV12-4 with TRBJ2-2; D unclear. This CDR3 has 12 amino acids. Trimming pared 6 bases from V and 3 bases from J, leaving 5 bases between. CDR3 coding DNA: TGTGCCAGCAGGCCGTACACCGGGGAGCTGTTTTTT. This sequence encodes CASRPYTGELFF.

This clonotype was observed at least ten times. CDR3 amino acids: CASTRVSYNEQFF. The DNA of the CDR3 is TGTGCCAGCACGCGGGTTTCCTACAATGAGCAGTTCTTC. The chain recombines TRBV2 with TRBJ2-1, with a weak D call TRBD2 (5 bases). There are 13 residues in the CDR3. V shed 7 bases and J shed 1 base, with 8 bases lying between them. Germline V gene data show CDR1 as SNHLY and CDR2 as FYNNEI. The full variable domain, rest sourced from reference TRBV2 and TRBJ2-1, is EPEVTQTPSHQVTQMGQEVILRCVPISNHLYFYWYRQILGQKVEFLVSFYNNEISEKSEIFDDQFSVERPDGSNFTLKIRSTKLEDSAMYFCASTRVSYNEQFFGPGTRLTVL.

The rearrangement uses TRBV5-1 and TRBJ2-7, with D perhaps TRBD1 (7 bases). CDR1 and CDR2 (germline): SGHRS, YFSETQ. V was cut by 0 bases and J by 3 bases, with 13 bases left in between. The length of the CDR3 is 15 residues. The DNA of the CDR3 is TGCGCCAGCAGCTTGGCGCGACAGGGACTCTACGAGCAGTACTTC. Protein sequence: CASSLARQGLYEQYF. Full variable domain (remainder filled in from reference TRBV5-1 and TRBJ2-7): KAGVTQTPRYLIKTRGQQVTLSCSPISGHRSVSWYQQTPGQGLQFLFEYFSETQRNKGNFPGRFSGRQFSNSRSEMNVSTLELGDSALYLCASSLARQGLYEQYFGPGTRLTVT.

This clonotype appeared a few times. This sequence joins TRBV6-5 and TRBJ1-5; a possible D gene is TRBD1 (5 bases). This CDR3 comprises 15 residues. Trimming left V 0 bases short and J 7 bases short, with 13 bases between. Germline CDR1 is MNHEY and CDR2 is SVGAGI. The CDR3 spells CASSYSGGAGQPQHF. In nucleotides, the CDR3 is TGTGCCAGCAGTTACTCGGGCGGGGCTGGACAGCCCCAGCATTTT.

The rearrangement links TRBV27 to TRBJ1-2; TRBD1 matches at 10 bases. The trim removed 5 bases at V and 3 bases at J, leaving 15 bases unmatched. CDR3 size: 18 residues. Germline CDR1 MNHEY, CDR2 SMNVEV (reference sequence). Written as DNA, the CDR3 is TGTGCCAGCAGTGGAGCCGGGACAGGGGCGCGGGTTTACTATGGCTACACCTTC. It translates to CASSGAGTGARVYYGYTF.

In this sample, this clonotype turned up many times. The V gene is TRBV12-3 or TRBV12-4, the J gene TRBJ2-5; 7 nucleotides agree with TRBD2. This CDR3 has 15 amino acids. With V trimmed by 5 bases and J by 10 bases, 16 bases remained unmatched. The CDR3 reads CASSEPSGLRTVQYF. In nucleotides, the CDR3 is TGTGCCAGCAGTGAACCTAGCGGCCTCAGGACGGTCCAGTACTTC.

The table lists this clonotype with many counts. This chain uses TRBV6-2 or TRBV6-3 with TRBJ1-4; D not resolved. Germline V CDR1 and CDR2: MNHEY, SVGEGT. The CDR3 covers 14 residues. V was pared by 4 bases and J by 7 bases, with 13 bases between. The CDR3 spells CASSSSGFGEKLFF. The CDR3 DNA reads as TGTGCCAGCAGTTCAAGCGGTTTTGGTGAAAAACTGTTTTTT.

This chain connects TRBV7-9 to TRBJ2-5; unclear D gene. There are 14 residues in the CDR3. V was cut by 2 bases and J by 5 bases, with 12 bases left in between. Germline V lookup: CDR1 SEHNR, CDR2 FQNEAQ (reference sequence). CDR3 bases: TGTGCCAGCAGCTTACTAGTTATACGGGAGACCCAGTACTTC. Translated, it gives CASSLLVIRETQYF.

The genes are TRBV6-5 and TRBJ2-2; D is uncertain. CDR3 length: 14 amino acids. Germline CDR1 and CDR2: MNHEY and SVGAGI. The V and J ends lost 2 bases and 1 base respectively, with 5 bases between them. CDR3 nucleotide sequence: TGTGCCAGCAGTTACATGGGGAACACCGGGGAGCTGTTTTTT. Translating gives CASSYMGNTGELFF.

This clonotype was counted ten times or more. This chain links TRBV28 with TRBJ1-2; 9 bases agree with TRBD1. Trimming at V came to 5 bases and at J to 8 bases, leaving 15 bases not matched to a gene. Looked up from germline, CDR1 is MDHEN and CDR2 is SYDVKM. The CDR3 runs to 16 residues. For the CDR3, the DNA is TGTGCCAGCAGTCACCCCCCGGGGACAGGGCGAGACGGCTACACCTTC. Translated, it gives CASSHPPGTGRDGYTF.

This clonotype was detected ten times or more. The V call is TRBV5-6, the J call TRBJ1-6, with no clear D. The germline V gene has CDR1 SGHDT and CDR2 YYEEEE. There are 18 residues in the CDR3. The V end was cut by 0 bases, the J end by 4 bases, with 17 bases between. Written as DNA, the CDR3 is TGTGCCAGCAGCTTGGTCTCGGGCAGCCCAAGTTATAATTCACCCCTCCACTTT. Protein: CASSLVSGSPSYNSPLHF.

This sequence joins TRBV19 and TRBJ2-5, with D perhaps TRBD1 (6 bases). Germline loops: CDR1 LNHDA, CDR2 SQIVND (reference sequence). The CDR3 has 15 amino acids. The V end lost 5 bases, the J end lost 2 bases, and 15 bases lay between the germline ends. CDR3 sequence reads: CASSGRDIGQETQYF. The CDR3 DNA is TGTGCCAGTAGTGGCCGGGACATCGGACAAGAGACCCAGTACTTC.

This clonotype was picked up many times. The V and J genes are TRBV11-2 and TRBJ2-7; 9 nucleotides align to TRBD2. V lost 6 bases and J lost 1; bases outside the gene matches: 10. The CDR3 sequence is 16 residues long. Germline V CDR1 and CDR2: SGHAT, FQNNGV. The CDR3, as DNA: TGTGCCAGCAGGAACCCCCTAGCGGGAAGTTCCTACGAGCAGTACTTC. Protein sequence: CASRNPLAGSSYEQYF. The full variable domain, completed using reference TRBV11-2 and TRBJ2-7, is EAGVAQSPRYKIIEKRQSVAFWCNPISGHATLYWYQQILGQGPKLLIQFQNNGVVDDSQLPKDRFSAERLKGVDSTLKIQPAKLEDSAVYLCASRNPLAGSSYEQYFGPGTRLTVT.